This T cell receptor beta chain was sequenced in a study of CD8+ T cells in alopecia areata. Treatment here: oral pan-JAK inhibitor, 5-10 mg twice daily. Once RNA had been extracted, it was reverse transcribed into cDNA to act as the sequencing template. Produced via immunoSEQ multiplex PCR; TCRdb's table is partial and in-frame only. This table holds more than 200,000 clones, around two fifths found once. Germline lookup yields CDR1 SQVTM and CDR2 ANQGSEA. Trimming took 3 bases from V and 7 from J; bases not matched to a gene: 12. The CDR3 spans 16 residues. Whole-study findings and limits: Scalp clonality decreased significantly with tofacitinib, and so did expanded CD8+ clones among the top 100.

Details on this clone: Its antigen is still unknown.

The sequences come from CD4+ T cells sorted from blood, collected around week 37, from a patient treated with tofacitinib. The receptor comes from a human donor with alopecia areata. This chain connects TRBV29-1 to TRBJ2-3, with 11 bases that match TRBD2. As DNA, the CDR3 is TGCAGCGTTGACCCCGGACTAGCGGGTTCCTCACATACGCAGTATTTT. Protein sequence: CSVDPGLAGSSHTQYF.